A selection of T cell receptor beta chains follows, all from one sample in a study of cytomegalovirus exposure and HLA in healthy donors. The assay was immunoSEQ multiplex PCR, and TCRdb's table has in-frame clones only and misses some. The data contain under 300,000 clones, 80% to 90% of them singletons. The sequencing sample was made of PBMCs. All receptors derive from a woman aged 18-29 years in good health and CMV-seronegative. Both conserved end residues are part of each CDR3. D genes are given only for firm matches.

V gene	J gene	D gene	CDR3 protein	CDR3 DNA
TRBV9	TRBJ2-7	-	CASSVGVGQGRSEQYF	TGTGCCAGCAGCGTAGGCGTGGGACAAGGGAGATCCGAGCAGTACTTC
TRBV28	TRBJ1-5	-	CASSLDSYSNQPQHF	TGTGCCAGCAGTTTAGACAGTTATAGCAATCAGCCCCAGCATTTT
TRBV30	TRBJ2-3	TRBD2	CAWSRTMTSGRTATQYF	TGTGCCTGGAGCCGCACTATGACTAGCGGGAGGACGGCTACGCAGTATTTT
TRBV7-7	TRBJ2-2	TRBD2	CASTPGGSRPGELFF	TGTGCTAGCACCCCCGGGGGGTCGAGACCCGGGGAGCTGTTTTTT
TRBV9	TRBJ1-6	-	CASSAWGGNSPLHF	TGTGCCAGCAGCGCCTGGGGGGGTAATTCACCCCTCCACTTT
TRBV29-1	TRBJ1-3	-	CSVSVANTIYF	TGCAGCGTGAGTGTTGCCAACACCATATATTTT
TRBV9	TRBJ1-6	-	CASSVGQNSPLHF	TGTGCCAGCAGCGTTGGGCAAAATTCACCCCTCCACTTT
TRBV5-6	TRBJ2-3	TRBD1	CASSLYRGRGPDTQYF	TGTGCCAGCAGCTTGTACAGGGGGCGGGGGCCAGATACGCAGTATTTT
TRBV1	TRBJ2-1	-	CTSSQGRGQDNEQFF	TGCACCAGCAGCCAAGGGAGGGGGCAGGACAATGAGCAGTTCTTC
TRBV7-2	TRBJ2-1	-	CASRVGGSYNEQFF	TGTGCCAGCAGGGTAGGGGGCTCCTACAATGAGCAGTTCTTC
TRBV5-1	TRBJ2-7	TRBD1	CASSWRDRGKDEQYF	TGCGCCAGCAGCTGGAGGGACAGGGGGAAGGACGAGCAGTACTTC
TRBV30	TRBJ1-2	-	CAWDRANYGYTF	TGTGCCTGGGACAGAGCAAACTATGGCTACACCTTC
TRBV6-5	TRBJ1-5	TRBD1	CASSYTTGDQPQHF	TGTGCCAGCAGTTACACCACAGGGGATCAGCCCCAGCATTTT
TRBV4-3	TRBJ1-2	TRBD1	CASSQDRDRGFLGYTF	TGCGCCAGCAGCCAAGATAGGGACAGGGGCTTTCTGGGCTACACCTTC
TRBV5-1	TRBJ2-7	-	CASSLGGGGPSYEQYF	TGCGCCAGCAGCTTAGGAGGGGGGGGACCCTCCTACGAGCAGTACTTC
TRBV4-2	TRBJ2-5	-	CASSLKEDIQETQYF	TGTGCCAGCAGCCTGAAAGAGGACATCCAAGAGACCCAGTACTTC
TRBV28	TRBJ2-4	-	CASSLPGRLIQYF	TGTGCCAGCAGTCTCCCGGGAAGATTGATTCAGTACTTC
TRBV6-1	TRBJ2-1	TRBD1	CASSDGTASYNEQFF	TGTGCCAGCAGCGACGGGACAGCCAGTTACAATGAGCAGTTCTTC
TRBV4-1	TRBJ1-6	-	CASSQDQHRDKSPLHF	TGCGCCAGCAGCCAAGATCAGCACAGGGATAAATCACCCCTCCACTTT
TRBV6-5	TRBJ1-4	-	CASSWDTGKEKLFF	TGTGCCAGCAGCTGGGACACGGGGAAGGAAAAACTGTTTTTT
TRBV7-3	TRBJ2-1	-	CASSLLGENEQFF	TGTGCCAGCAGCTTACTCGGGGAGAATGAGCAGTTCTTC
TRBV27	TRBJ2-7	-	CASSTGHPQVYEQYF	TGTGCCAGCAGTACCGGACACCCACAGGTGTACGAGCAGTACTTC
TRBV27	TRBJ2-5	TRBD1	CASGTGSETQYF	TGTGCCAGCGGGACAGGGTCAGAGACCCAGTACTTC
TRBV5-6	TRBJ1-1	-	CASSLLLNTEAFF	TGTGCCAGCAGCTTACTCCTGAACACTGAAGCTTTCTTT
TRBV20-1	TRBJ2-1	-	CSAENNEQFF	TGCAGTGCGGAGAACAATGAGCAGTTCTTC
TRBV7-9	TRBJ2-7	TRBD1	CASSADRAPYEQYF	TGTGCCAGCAGCGCTGACAGGGCCCCCTACGAGCAGTACTTC